Listed below are T cell receptor beta chains from one sample, sequenced in a study of blood T cell repertoires in COVID-19. Clones were read by immunoSEQ multiplex PCR, and TCRdb kept only the in-frame ones, dropping some. The sample lists under 500,000 clones; around nine tenths were seen once. The sample was PBMCs or T cells enriched from blood (not recorded which). The receptors stem from a woman aged 18-29 years with acute COVID-19. The CDR3 runs from the conserved cysteine through the conserved F or W. Fields, in order: V gene, D gene, clone size, J gene, CDR3 DNA, CDR3 protein. The D gene is left open where the match is weak. Some rows mark clone size as missing; the rest say once, few, many or name a class of expanded clone.

TRBV7-2	TRBD1	few	TRBJ1-6	TGTGCCAGCAGCTTAGTAGGGGGCGGTAATTCACCCCTCCACTTT	CASSLVGGGNSPLHF
TRBV12-5	NA	NA	TRBJ1-1	TGTGCTAGTGGTTTGTCCGGGGTGGTTGAAGCTTTCTTT	CASGLSGVVEAFF
TRBV28	TRBD2	NA	TRBJ2-7	TGTGCCAGCAACCTAAGGGTCGGGAGGGCCGGTCACGAGCAGTACTTC	CASNLRVGRAGHEQYF
TRBV11-2	NA	NA	TRBJ2-7	TGTGCCAGCAGCGCCCAGGGACTCGAGCAGTACTTC	CASSAQGLEQYF
TRBV11-2	TRBD1	few	TRBJ1-6	TGTGCCAGCAGCCGGGACAGGGCTTCTCCCCTCCACTTT	CASSRDRASPLHF
TRBV7-9	NA	NA	TRBJ1-4	TGTGCCAGCAGCTTAGCGAGGGCCGGGGGGCCGGCAGAAGATGGAAAACTGTTTTTT	CASSLARAGGPAEDGKLFF
TRBV28	TRBD1	NA	TRBJ2-7	TGTGCCACCACCAGGGGAGGGACAGGGTTATTCGACGAGCAGTACTTC	CATTRGGTGLFDEQYF
TRBV7-9	TRBD1	NA	TRBJ2-5	TGTGCCAGCAGCTTAGTCCAGACAGGGTTGGGGACCCAGTACTTC	CASSLVQTGLGTQYF
TRBV3-1/TRBV3-2	NA	NA	TRBJ2-5	TGTGCCAGCAGCCAAGAACCAGGGTACCAAGAGACCCAGTACTTC	CASSQEPGYQETQYF
TRBV19	TRBD1	NA	TRBJ2-7	TGTGCCAGTAGTATATGGGGACAGGAGACCTACGAGCAGTACTTC	CASSIWGQETYEQYF
TRBV7-8	TRBD1	NA	TRBJ1-5	TGTGCCAGCAGCCCGAGGACAGGGATAAATCAGCCCCAGCATTTT	CASSPRTGINQPQHF
TRBV7-2	NA	NA	TRBJ1-2	TGTGCCAGCAGCTTAGACGTCTCGGGATGGGACTATGGCTACACCTTC	CASSLDVSGWDYGYTF
TRBV7-9	TRBD1	NA	TRBJ2-7	TGTGCCAGCAGCCGAACCGGGACAGACCTTGCCGAGCAGTACTTC	CASSRTGTDLAEQYF
TRBV30	TRBD1	NA	TRBJ2-7	TGTGCCCTCGGGACAGGGGTCTACGAGCAGTACTTC	CALGTGVYEQYF
TRBV13	TRBD1	few	TRBJ1-2	TGTGCCAGCAGCTTAGGGACAGGGGACTATGGCTACACCTTC	CASSLGTGDYGYTF
TRBV19	NA	NA	TRBJ2-6	TGTGCCAGTAAGCAGGGGAACACTGGGGCCAACGTCCTGACTTTC	CASKQGNTGANVLTF
TRBV5-1	TRBD2	NA	TRBJ2-1	TGCGCCAGCAGCCATACTAGCGGGATCTACTACAATGAGCAGTTCTTC	CASSHTSGIYYNEQFF
TRBV7-7	TRBD2	NA	TRBJ2-3	TGTGCCAGCAGCCTCGGACTAGCGGGAGATACGCAGTATTTT	CASSLGLAGDTQYF
TRBV18	TRBD1	NA	TRBJ1-1	TGTGCCAGCTCACCGATACCGGGACAGGACACTGAAGCTTTCTTT	CASSPIPGQDTEAFF
TRBV7-3	TRBD2	NA	TRBJ2-1	TGTGCCAGCAGCTCTGTGGCTAGCGGGGCCACTTACAATGAGCAGTTCTTC	CASSSVASGATYNEQFF
TRBV2	NA	NA	TRBJ1-2	TGTGCCAGCGGTCAGGGGCAGGGCTATGGCTACACCTTC	CASGQGQGYGYTF
TRBV7-2	NA	once	TRBJ2-3	TGTGCCAGCAGCTTAGCGGGGCGCACAGATACGCAGTATTTT	CASSLAGRTDTQYF
TRBV14	TRBD1	NA	TRBJ1-4	TGTGCCAGCAAGCTAGGACAGGGCGATGAAAAACTGTTTTTT	CASKLGQGDEKLFF
TRBV20-1	NA	many	TRBJ1-2	TGCAGTGTGCGCCGGGGCTATGGCTACACCTTC	CSVRRGYGYTF
TRBV5-4	NA	NA	TRBJ2-1	TGTGCCAGCAGCTTTCCACAGGCCGACAATGAGCAGTTCTTC	CASSFPQADNEQFF
TRBV7-2	TRBD2	few	TRBJ2-7	TGTGCCAGCAAACTTGTCCCCCGGGGGGCCTACGAGCAGTACTTC	CASKLVPRGAYEQYF
TRBV20-1	NA	NA	TRBJ1-1	TGCAGTGCAAGTAGGGGGTGGATGGAGACTGAAGCTTTCTTT	CSASRGWMETEAFF
TRBV2	TRBD2	NA	TRBJ2-7	TGTGCCAGCAGGGAAAATAAGAGACTAGCGGGGGGCAGCTTC	CASRENKRLAGGSF